This T cell receptor (beta chain) is from a study of T cells in Graves' hyperthyroidism and ophthalmopathy. Study-level findings and limits: Clonotypes that were expanded in thyroid above 0.001 mostly appeared in blood too.

Trimming took 2 bases from V and 2 from J, leaving 6 bases between them. This CDR3 spans 12 amino acids. The germline gives CDR1 DFQATT, CDR2 SNEGSKA (reference sequence). As regards this clonotype: What it binds is unknown.

Amplified TCR beta CDR3 regions came from RNA transcripts. First-round RT-PCR with HTBI primers amplified the TCR CDR3 region. MiXCR was run by TCRdb on the multiplex PCR reads, yielding one entry per CDR3 protein. The data show 560,000 or so distinct CDR3 sequences, roughly 50% seen once. Uncontrolled infection, other autoimmune disease, pregnancy or lactation barred patients from enrollment. The sequence derives from a woman between 18 and 29 years old with Graves' hyperthyroidism. The sample was peripheral blood or thyroid tissue (not recorded which). This chain links TRBV20-1 with TRBJ1-2; D call uncertain. The CDR3 coding sequence is TGCAGTGCTAGAACAGAGAACTATGGCTACACCTTC. Encoded protein: CSARTENYGYTF.